Each of the 23 T cell receptor gamma chains below was sequenced from the same sample in a study of intestinal T cells in coeliac disease. The TRG library came from roughly 200 ng of biopsy DNA amplified with LymphoTrack primers. TCRdb re-identified clones in the multiplex PCR reads via CATT. In the table there are about 550 gamma-chain clones, about 55% of which are singletons. Genomic DNA came from ten roughly 5.2-µm formalin-fixed paraffin-embedded scrolls per case. Sequenced material: a duodenal biopsy. These receptors were collected from a human donor who served as a control with a normal duodenal biopsy, not a healthy volunteer.

This clone is classed as hyperexpanded (1% or more). The chain joins TRGV4 to TRGJ1 or TRGJ2. The CDR3 is 12 amino acids. After removal of 2 bases from V and 2 bases from J, the junction contained 0 bases not matched to a gene. The V gene's germline CDR1 is EGSTGY and CDR2 YDSYTSSV. The CDR3 DNA reads as TGTGCCACCTGGGATGATTATTATAAGAAACTCTTT. Its translation is CATWDDYYKKLF.

By share, this clone ranks as large. This chain uses TRGV2 with TRGJ1 or TRGJ2. Trimming took 4 bases from V and 1 from J; bases not matched to a gene: 10. Germline CDR1 EGSNGY, CDR2 YDSYNSKV. CDR3 length: 15 residues. CDR3 in amino acids: CATWDGPLNYYKKLF. CDR3 bases: TGTGCCACCTGGGATGGGCCGTTAAATTATTATAAGAAACTCTTT.

This clone was seen only a few times. This clone may be a read error of a much larger clone one base away. The chain is built from TRGV2 and TRGJP2. CDR1 EGSNGY and CDR2 YDSYNSKV come from the germline V gene. CDR3 length equals 16 residues. CDR3 amino acids: CATWGGPKDLNWIKTF. The CDR3 bases are TGTGCCACCTGGGGCGGGCCGAAGGATTTGAACTGGATCAAGACGTTT.

V gene TRGV2 combines with J gene TRGJ1 or TRGJ2. The CDR3 runs 12 residues. Germline values: CDR1 EGSNGY, CDR2 YDSYNSKV. V shed 0 bases and J 6 bases; nucleotides not matched to a gene: 2. CDR3 nucleotides: TGTGCCACCTGGGACGGGTTTTATAAGAAACTCTTT. Its translation: CATWDGFYKKLF.

The genes are TRGV8 and TRGJP1. After removal of 5 bases from V and 11 bases from J, the junction contained 8 bases not matched to a gene. From germline, CDR1 is VENAVY and CDR2 YDSYNSRV. CDR3 length: 12 amino acids. The DNA of the CDR3 is TGTGCCACCTGGGTAACACTGTGGTTCAAGATATTT. Translating gives CATWVTLWFKIF.

The chain combines TRGV11 with TRGJP1. TRGV11 is assigned to the ORF class and has an uncertain function. Germline trimming cut 5 bases from V and 5 bases from J; bases unmatched to any gene: 11. This CDR3 is 16 amino acids long. The CDR3 DNA sequence: TGTGCCTGCTGGATTATCGACTTTAGTACTGGTTGGTTCAAGATATTT. The encoded protein is CACWIIDFSTGWFKIF.

This clone came up a few times. A much more abundant neighbour one base away suggests this may be a read error. At the DNA level, this CDR3 is encoded by other sequences in the same sample as well. V gene TRGV2 combines with J gene TRGJP1. This CDR3 is built from 16 residues. J gave up 0 bases and V 0 bases, and 4 bases lay outside the gene matches. Germline V gene lookup returns CDR1 EGSNGY and CDR2 YDSYNSKV. CDR3 sequence: CATWDGRHTTGWFKIF. The CDR3 DNA reads as TGTGCCACCTGGGACGGGCGCCATACCACTGGTTGGTTCAAGATATTT.

The chain carries TRGV4 and TRGJ1 or TRGJ2. Germline V gene sequence: CDR1 EGSTGY, CDR2 YDSYTSSV. With V trimmed by 2 bases and J by 6 bases, 16 bases remained unmatched. The CDR3 is made up of 16 amino acids. The CDR3 sequence is CATWDDYTRWGYKKLF. For the CDR3, the DNA is TGTGCCACCTGGGATGACTATACTCGATGGGGTTATAAGAAACTCTTT.

In its sample, this clone ranks as hyperexpanded. The chain has TRGV8 and TRGJ1 or TRGJ2. With V trimmed by 3 bases and J by 6 bases, 2 bases remained unmatched. Germline V CDR1 and CDR2: VENAVY, YDSYNSRV. CDR3 length: 11 residues. The CDR3 is CATWDGYKKLF. CDR3 sequence (DNA): TGTGCCACCTGGGATGGTTATAAGAAACTCTTT.

By share, this clone ranks as large. The chain couples TRGV9 to TRGJ1 or TRGJ2. Germline CDR1 and CDR2: GITISATS and ISYDGTV (reference sequence). With V trimmed by 6 bases and J by 12 bases, 8 bases remained unmatched. The CDR3 sequence is 10 residues long. The CDR3 region is CALWPWGKLF. CDR3 coding DNA: TGTGCCTTGTGGCCCTGGGGGAAACTCTTT.

Notes on this clone: One end of the junction fails to match germline, which may point to a read error. The J gene is TRGJ1 or TRGJ2, the V gene TRGV4. Germline V gives CDR1 EGSTGY, CDR2 YDSYTSSV. This CDR3 is 11 amino acids long. The CDR3: CAPCVIYKKLF. The CDR3 bases are TGTGCCCCCTGTGTTATTTATAAGAAACTCTTT.

This chain uses TRGV9 with TRGJ1 or TRGJ2. The germline V gene encodes CDR1 GITISATS and CDR2 ISYDGTV (reference sequence). There are 11 residues in the CDR3. The CDR3 protein is CACGRGNKKLF. Written as DNA, the CDR3 is TGTGCTTGTGGGAGGGGGAATAAGAAACTCTTT.

Within the sample, this clone is large. The chain combines TRGV2 with TRGJ1 or TRGJ2. CDR3 length: 12 amino acids. Germline trimming cut 0 bases from V and 7 bases from J; bases unmatched to any gene: 3. CDR1 is EGSNGY, CDR2 YDSYNSKV, per germline. CDR3 DNA sequence: TGTGCCACCTGGGACGGGCCCTATAAGAAACTCTTT. Protein product: CATWDGPYKKLF.

The chain recombines TRGV10 with TRGJP1. TRGV10 is reported as an ORF; its role is uncertain. CDR3 length equals 16 residues. CDR3 sequence reads: CACVGLGRTTGWFKIF. CDR3 in DNA: TGTGCCTGCGTGGGATTAGGCCGGACCACTGGTTGGTTCAAGATATTT.

In the case of this clone: Translating the DNA gives a protein that differs from the TCRdb entry at residue 9; the protein shown here is that DNA translation. V gene TRGV10 combines with J gene TRGJ1 or TRGJ2. TRGV10 falls under the ORF class, with uncertain function. This CDR3 is built from 13 residues. Trimming removed 9 bases from V and 9 bases from J; junction bases left unmatched: 15. CDR3 coding DNA: TGTGCTGCGTGCCAAGGTTTAGGGATTAAGAAACTCTTT. Protein sequence: CAACQGLGIKKLF.

The CDR3 sequence: CALWELFYYKKLF. CDR3 nucleotides: TGTGCCTTGTGGGAGTTATTTTATTATAAGAAACTCTTT. V and J are TRGV9 and TRGJ1 or TRGJ2. From germline, CDR1 is GITISATS and CDR2 ISYDGTV (reference sequence). The CDR3 covers 13 residues. The V gene end was trimmed by 3 bases and the J gene end by 3 bases; junction bases not matched to a gene: 5.

J is TRGJP1 and V is TRGV2. Germline V gives CDR1 EGSNGY, CDR2 YDSYNSKV. The CDR3 runs 16 residues. V gave up 5 bases and J gave up 0 bases; unmatched junction bases: 9. The CDR3 DNA is TGTGCCACCTGGGGTGCCCCTAATACCACTGGTTGGTTCAAGATATTT. Translated, it gives CATWGAPNTTGWFKIF.

The genes are TRGV10 and TRGJP1. TRGV10 falls under the ORF class, with uncertain function. V was clipped by 8 bases and J by 3 bases; unmatched bases: 7. There are 14 residues in the CDR3. CDR3 nucleotide sequence: TGTGCTGCGTGGGACGTACCCACTGGTTGGTTCAAGATATTT. Protein sequence: CAAWDVPTGWFKIF.

This chain joins TRGV4 and TRGJ1 or TRGJ2. This CDR3 spans 16 amino acids. Unmatched junction bases numbered 20, after V lost 6 bases and J lost 6 bases. CDR1 is EGSTGY, CDR2 YDSYTSSV, per germline. Here the CDR3 reads CATWMDYTRWGYKKLF. DNA of the CDR3: TGTGCCACCTGGATGGACTATACTCGATGGGGTTATAAGAAACTCTTT.

The chain couples TRGV10 to TRGJP1. TRGV10 falls under the ORF class, with uncertain function. The CDR3 sequence is 11 residues long. The trim removed 9 bases at V and 17 bases at J, leaving 13 bases unmatched. CDR3 in amino acids: CAACRLGCKIF. The DNA of the CDR3 is TGTGCTGCGTGCCGGTTGGGTTGTAAGATATTT.

This clone was seen more than once but under ten times. This rearrangement joins TRGV10 to TRGJ1 or TRGJ2. TRGV10 is designated an ORF whose function remains uncertain. CDR3 length: 13 amino acids. The J segment lost 8 bases and the V segment lost 9 bases, leaving 14 bases of the junction unmatched. CDR3 sequence (DNA): TGTGCTGCGTGCCAAGGTTTTAGGGATAAGAAACTCTTT. It codes for CAACQGFRDKKLF.

The chain combines TRGV10 with TRGJ1 or TRGJ2. TRGV10 is an ORF; its function is uncertain. CDR3 size: 13 residues. The V segment lost 9 bases and the J segment 13 bases; nucleotides outside the gene matches: 19. The CDR3 sequence is CAACQGLGIRKLF. DNA for the CDR3: TGTGCTGCGTGCCAAGGTTTAGGGATAAGAAAACTCTTT.

Concerning this clone itself: TCRdb's listed protein matches a much larger clone and diverges from this DNA's translation at residue 3, likely through a read error; the protein shown comes from the DNA. The chain uses TRGV10 and TRGJP1. TRGV10 is an ORF, and what it does is uncertain. The CDR3 totals 18 residues. CDR3 protein: CATWDYTLLRTTGWFKIF. In DNA form, the CDR3 reads TGTGCTACGTGGGATTATACCCTCCTGAGAACCACTGGTTGGTTCAAGATATTT.